Shown below are 30 T cell receptor beta chains from a single sample sequenced in a study of PD-L1 blockade in urothelial cancer. Clones were sequenced by immunoSEQ multiplex PCR, and TCRdb holds only the in-frame ones, with some missing. The sample consists of just over 50,000 clones, roughly 86% of them appearing once. The specimen was PBMCs, collected around atezolizumab (anti-PD-L1) treatment. These receptor sequences come from a man in his fifties or sixties with urothelial cancer.

The chain uses TRBV2 and TRBJ2-5; no reliable D call. The ends were cut back, 5 bases at V and 4 bases at J, with 17 bases in the middle. Germline V gives CDR1 SNHLY, CDR2 FYNNEI. This CDR3 region has 15 residues. CDR3: CASSPTRVLSETQYF. Here the CDR3 DNA reads TGTGCCAGCAGTCCGACTCGGGTTCTGTCAGAGACCCAGTACTTC.

The V gene is TRBV4-2, the J gene TRBJ2-7, with TRBD1 matching 9 bases. Germline-derived CDR1 and CDR2 are LGHNA and YNFKEQ. The CDR3 extends over 16 amino acids. The V segment lost 3 bases and the J segment 6 bases; nucleotides outside the gene matches: 12. This CDR3 is CASSQTPGQGLGEQYF. The DNA for the CDR3 is TGTGCCAGCAGCCAGACACCGGGACAGGGTCTAGGCGAGCAGTACTTC.

The chain joins TRBV7-2 to TRBJ2-7; 9 bases agree with TRBD2. V shed 4 bases, J shed 3 bases, and the junction held 7 bases outside the gene matches. CDR1 SGHTA and CDR2 FQGNSA come from the germline V gene. The CDR3 covers 15 residues. This chain's CDR3 is CASSYLSGSDYEQYF. CDR3 DNA sequence: TGTGCCAGCAGCTACCTTAGCGGGAGCGACTACGAGCAGTACTTC.

V usage is TRBV10-2 and J usage is TRBJ2-2; maybe TRBD2 (5 bases). The CDR3 runs 15 residues. V dropped 8 bases and J dropped 2 bases, with 15 bases sitting between them. Germline V gene sequence: CDR1 WSHSY, CDR2 SAAADI. DNA of the CDR3: TGCGCCAGCGAACGGGGAAAACTAAACACCGGGGAGCTGTTTTTT. It translates to CASERGKLNTGELFF.

A single count supports this clone. The chain couples TRBV5-8 to TRBJ1-4, with 7 bases that match TRBD1. V lost 0 bases, J lost 5 bases, and 4 bases stayed unmatched. CDR1 and CDR2 from the germline V gene are SGHTS and YDEGEE. The CDR3 runs 15 residues. The CDR3 DNA reads as TGTGCCAGCAGCTTGGGGACAGGACTAAATGAAAAACTGTTTTTT. This gives the protein CASSLGTGLNEKLFF.

V and J are TRBV19 and TRBJ1-5; possibly TRBD1 for D (5 bases). The V end lost 8 bases, the J end lost 7 bases, and 18 bases lay between the germline ends. This CDR3 comprises 14 residues. Germline V gene lookup returns CDR1 LNHDA and CDR2 SQIVND (reference sequence). In DNA, the CDR3 is TGTGCCAGTCAGTTGGGGCAGGGCCGGCAGCCCCAGCATTTT. It encodes CASQLGQGRQPQHF. Filled out from reference TRBV19 and TRBJ1-5, the complete variable domain reads DGGITQSPKYLFRKEGQNVTLSCEQNLNHDAMYWYRQDPGQGLRLIYYSQIVNDFQKGDIAEGYSVSREKKESFPLTVTSAQKNPTAFYLCASQLGQGRQPQHFGDGTRLSIL.

The chain carries TRBV6-4 and TRBJ1-5; D is unresolved. CDR3 length: 11 amino acids. CDR1 and CDR2 from the germline V gene are MRHNA and SNTAGT. Trimming left V 6 bases short and J 9 bases short, with 9 bases between. The CDR3 bases are TGTGCCAGCAGACAGTACCGGCCCCAGCATTTT. Its translation: CASRQYRPQHF.

The rearrangement links TRBV7-8 to TRBJ1-1; D might be TRBD1 (5 bases). Trimming took off 7 bases at V and 4 bases at J, with 16 bases between the two ends. This CDR3 region has 14 residues. Germline loops: CDR1 SGHVS, CDR2 FQNEAQ. The CDR3: CASTQQVVSTEAFF. In DNA, the CDR3 is TGTGCCAGCACACAACAGGTGGTGAGCACTGAAGCTTTCTTT.

This chain links TRBV28 with TRBJ2-6, with D possibly matching TRBD2 (7 bases). This CDR3 is 18 amino acids long. Looked up from germline, CDR1 is MDHEN and CDR2 is SYDVKM. Trimming left V 5 bases short and J 3 bases short, with 20 bases between. CDR3 loop: CASSPGGEGGRGANVLTF. The CDR3 DNA reads TGTGCCAGCAGTCCCGGAGGGGAGGGGGGTCGTGGGGCCAACGTCCTGACTTTC.

This chain joins TRBV5-1 and TRBJ2-5; 11 bases agree with TRBD2. Germline V gene data show CDR1 as SGHRS and CDR2 as YFSETQ. V lost 7 bases to trimming and J lost 4 bases; unmatched junction nucleotides: 9. The CDR3 extends over 15 amino acids. The CDR3 sequence is CASCVLAGEGETQYF. CDR3 DNA sequence: TGCGCCAGCTGCGTACTAGCGGGGGAGGGAGAGACCCAGTACTTC.

The chain links TRBV14 to TRBJ1-5; TRBD1 matches at 8 bases. The CDR3 totals 14 residues. The germline CDR1 and CDR2 sequences are SGHDN and FVKESK. V trimming: 5 bases; J trimming: 2 bases; junction bases outside the gene matches: 2. The CDR3 region has the DNA TGTGCCAGCAGCTTGGACAGGGGCAATCAGCCCCAGCATTTT. Translating it yields CASSLDRGNQPQHF.

The chain joins TRBV9 to TRBJ2-1; 12 nucleotides agree with TRBD2. The CDR3 has 18 amino acids. V gave up 0 bases and J gave up 2 bases; unmatched junction bases: 6. Germline V gene sequence: CDR1 SGDLS, CDR2 YYNGEE. CDR3 coding DNA: TGTGCCAGCAGCGTAGGCCTAGCGGGAGGGCCGACCTACAATGAGCAGTTCTTC. It specifies CASSVGLAGGPTYNEQFF.

The chain is built from TRBV18 and TRBJ2-4; D is perhaps TRBD1 (5 bases). The CDR3 length is 17 residues. Germline V gene data show CDR1 as KGHSH and CDR2 as LQKENI. V was clipped by 6 bases and J by 4 bases, with 22 bases between them. CDR3 bases: TGTGCCAGCTCCCTTCAGGGTGTGTCAGTTTCAAAAAACATTCAGTACTTC. As protein: CASSLQGVSVSKNIQYF.

CDR3 sequence reads: CASSYDQRDQETQYF. CDR3 coding DNA: TGTGCCAGCAGTTACGACCAGCGGGATCAAGAGACCCAGTACTTC. The rearrangement joins TRBV6-6 to TRBJ2-5, with TRBD2 identical over 7 bases. Germline assignment: CDR1 MNHNY and CDR2 SVGAGI (reference sequence). CDR3 length: 15 residues. V lost 2 bases to trimming and J lost 2 bases; unmatched junction nucleotides: 5.

The chain couples TRBV7-3 to TRBJ2-3; a possible D gene is TRBD1 (6 bases). V dropped 5 bases and J dropped 2 bases, with 14 bases sitting between them. The CDR3 contains 15 residues. Germline V lookup: CDR1 SGHTA, CDR2 FQGTGA. The CDR3 sequence: CASSQSGQHTDTQYF. CDR3 coding DNA: TGTGCCAGCAGCCAATCGGGACAACACACAGATACGCAGTATTTT.

This sequence joins TRBV4-2 and TRBJ2-7; 8 bases match TRBD1. Trimming removed 0 bases from V and 4 bases from J; junction bases left unmatched: 14. The CDR3 is 18 residues long. CDR1 LGHNA and CDR2 YNFKEQ come from the germline V gene. The CDR3 here is CASSQEAPTTGVSYEQYF. CDR3 nucleotide sequence: TGTGCCAGCAGCCAAGAAGCCCCCACGACAGGGGTGTCGTACGAGCAGTACTTC.

The rearrangement uses TRBV7-6 and TRBJ1-3, with D possibly TRBD1 on 6 matching bases. Trimming took 5 bases from V and 2 from J, leaving 25 bases between them. This CDR3 spans 19 amino acids. Germline CDR1 SGHVS, CDR2 FNYEAQ. In DNA, the CDR3 is TGTGCCAGCAGCCCCCGGGGAGAACGCGTTTGGACAGCTGGAAACACCATATATTTT. Its translation: CASSPRGERVWTAGNTIYF. Full variable domain (rest looked up from reference TRBV7-6 and TRBJ1-3): GAGVSQSPRYKVTKRGQDVALRCDPISGHVSLYWYRQALGQGPEFLTYFNYEAQQDKSGLPNDRFSAERPEGSISTLTIQRTEQRDSAMYRCASSPRGERVWTAGNTIYFGEGSWLTVV.

The V gene is TRBV19, the J gene TRBJ2-7, with 9 bases identical to TRBD1. The V gene's germline CDR1 is LNHDA and CDR2 SQIVND (reference sequence). J was trimmed by 10 bases and V by 4 bases; bases with no gene match: 8. The CDR3 is 13 residues long. This CDR3 is CASSRDREGQQYF. The CDR3 DNA reads as TGTGCCAGTAGTAGGGACAGGGAGGGTCAACAGTACTTC.

The chain employs TRBV7-8 and TRBJ2-7; D unclear. Trimming pared 3 bases from V and 0 bases from J, leaving 12 bases between. The CDR3 contains 15 residues. Germline V gene data show CDR1 as SGHVS and CDR2 as FQNEAQ. CDR3 loop: CASSLESRSSYEQYF. In DNA, the CDR3 is TGTGCCAGCAGCTTGGAGTCTAGAAGCTCCTACGAGCAGTACTTC.

This clone showed up just once. The gene calls are TRBV5-4 and TRBJ1-1, with TRBD1 matching 7 bases. CDR1 and CDR2 (germline): SGHNT, YYREEE (reference sequence). V gave up 4 bases and J gave up 4 bases; unmatched junction bases: 7. The CDR3 has 14 amino acids. The CDR3 sequence is CASSGGTAGTEAFF. The CDR3 DNA follows: TGTGCCAGCAGCGGCGGGACAGCCGGCACTGAAGCTTTCTTT.

V usage is TRBV19 and J usage is TRBJ1-5; 10 bases are a match to TRBD1. Trimming took 5 bases from V and 2 from J; bases not matched to a gene: 6. Germline CDR1 and CDR2: LNHDA and SQIVND (reference sequence). CDR3 size: 16 residues. The CDR3 coding sequence is TGTGCCAGTAGTCCTGGGACAGGGGTGGGCAATCAGCCCCAGCATTTT. Amino acid sequence: CASSPGTGVGNQPQHF.

This chain uses TRBV6-5 with TRBJ2-7, with 8 bases aligning to TRBD2. Germline V gives CDR1 MNHEY, CDR2 SVGAGI. The V gene end was trimmed by 5 bases and the J gene end by 0 bases; junction bases not matched to a gene: 3. The CDR3 is made up of 14 amino acids. The CDR3 loop is CASSPGTSSYEQYF. CDR3 nucleotide sequence: TGTGCCAGCAGTCCCGGGACTAGCTCCTACGAGCAGTACTTC.

V gene TRBV11-3 combines with J gene TRBJ2-3; 8 bases are shared with TRBD2. The J segment lost 5 bases and the V segment lost 5 bases, leaving 6 bases of the junction unmatched. CDR3 size: 14 residues. The germline gives CDR1 SGHNT, CDR2 YENEEA. CDR3 nucleotide sequence: TGTGCCAGCAGCGGGCGGGGGGCGGTAGATACGCAGTATTTT. This encodes CASSGRGAVDTQYF. Filled out from reference TRBV11-3 and TRBJ2-3, the complete variable domain reads EAGVVQSPRYKIIEKKQPVAFWCNPISGHNTLYWYLQNLGQGPELLIRYENEEAVDDSQLPKDRFSAERLKGVDSTLKIQPAELGDSAVYLCASSGRGAVDTQYFGPGTRLTVL.

This chain links TRBV6-5 with TRBJ1-2, with D perhaps matching TRBD1 (5 bases). Germline V gene lookup returns CDR1 MNHEY and CDR2 SVGAGI. The length of the CDR3 is 14 residues. The V gene lost 9 bases and the J gene lost 7 bases, with 21 bases spanning the gap. The CDR3 spells CASSPVGGLGGYTF. CDR3 DNA sequence: TGTGCCAGTTCCCCCGTGGGGGGTCTTGGTGGCTACACCTTC.

CDR3 in amino acids: CASSDGQGATDTQYF. CDR3 DNA sequence: TGTGCCAGCAGTGATGGGCAGGGGGCCACAGATACGCAGTATTTT. The gene calls are TRBV6-4 and TRBJ2-3, with 8 positions matching TRBD1. Germline V gives CDR1 MRHNA, CDR2 SNTAGT. V gave up 3 bases and J gave up 2 bases; unmatched junction bases: 4. The CDR3 is 15 residues long.

The V call is TRBV4-3, the J call TRBJ2-5, with a tentative D call TRBD1 (6 bases). Trimming stripped 0 bases from V and 4 bases from J, with 18 bases between. Germline V CDR1 and CDR2: LGHNA, YSLEER. This CDR3 region has 17 residues. The CDR3 nucleotides read TGCGCCAGCAGCCAAGATTCTTATGGGGGCCGGGGAGAGACCCAGTACTTC. Its protein product is CASSQDSYGGRGETQYF.

The chain has TRBV19 and TRBJ1-2; 7 positions agree with TRBD1. The V gene end was trimmed by 4 bases and the J gene end by 4 bases; junction bases not matched to a gene: 6. CDR3 size: 14 residues. Germline V gene sequence: CDR1 LNHDA, CDR2 SQIVND (reference sequence). The CDR3: CASSTTGSFYGYTF. The CDR3 bases are TGTGCCAGTAGTACGACAGGGTCGTTCTATGGCTACACCTTC.

V and J are TRBV29-1 and TRBJ1-1, with 10 bases that match TRBD1. Per the germline V gene, CDR1 is SQVTM and CDR2 is ANQGSEA. The CDR3 has 13 amino acids. V gave up 7 bases and J gave up 4 bases; unmatched junction bases: 6. The CDR3: CSGQTGGLTEAFF. In nucleotides, the CDR3 is TGCAGCGGTCAGACAGGGGGCCTCACTGAAGCTTTCTTT.

This chain joins TRBV27 and TRBJ1-1, with 8 positions matching TRBD1. The CDR3 loop spans 14 amino acids. Germline assignment: CDR1 MNHEY and CDR2 SMNVEV (reference sequence). V dropped 5 bases and J dropped 4; count of bases not matched to a gene: 6. Here the CDR3 DNA reads TGTGCCAGCAGTCCCCTAGACAGGGGCACTGAAGCTTTCTTT. Its translation is CASSPLDRGTEAFF.

The J gene is TRBJ2-7, the V gene TRBV21-1; the table's TRBD1 call for D was not verified on the DNA. TRBV21-1 is given as a pseudogene. The CDR3 length is 17 residues. CDR3 bases: TGTGCCAGCAGCAAACGGGGGAAGACAGGGATATCCTACGAGCAGTACTTC. This gives the protein CASSKRGKTGISYEQYF.